Following are 6 T cell receptor beta chains from one sample sequenced in a study of identical twins. TCRdb fed the 5' RACE reads into MiXCR, producing one record per CDR3 protein. The sample gives approximately 620,000 distinct CDR3 sequences, roughly 8% of which show up once; 0.75% to 1% is in the top ten. The same sample was also used in a study of yellow fever vaccine responses in identical twins.

The specimen sequenced was PBMCs. All receptors derive from a woman under 30 in good health.

The CDR3 is CASSLREGGRGTEAFF. For the CDR3, the DNA is TGTGCCAGCAGCTTGAGGGAAGGGGGGCGCGGCACTGAAGCTTTCTTT. J is TRBJ1-1 and V is TRBV5-6; a weak D match, TRBD1 (6 bases). Germline CDR1 reads SGHDT; CDR2 reads YYEEEE. V was cut by 1 base and J by 4 bases, with 17 bases left in between. CDR3 length: 16 amino acids. Supplemented by reference TRBV5-6 and TRBJ1-1, the full variable domain reads DAGVTQSPTHLIKTRGQQVTLRCSPKSGHDTVSWYQQALGQGPQFIFQYYEEEERQRGNFPDRFSGHQFPNYSSELNVNALLLGDSALYLCASSLREGGRGTEAFFGQGTRLTVV.

This clonotype was found a few times. The chain combines TRBV29-1 with TRBJ1-2; the D gene is possibly TRBD1 (5 bases). With 2 bases removed from V and 5 bases from J, the gap between germline ends came to 18 bases. The CDR3 sequence is 15 residues long. CDR1 is SQVTM and CDR2 is ANQGSEA in the germline V gene. The CDR3 DNA reads as TGCAGCGTTGAAAAACCCTCAGGGACCAATTATGGCTACACCTTC. Translating gives CSVEKPSGTNYGYTF.

This clonotype occurred a few times. The chain carries TRBV27 and TRBJ2-1; 9 nucleotides agree with TRBD2. Losses at the gene ends were 7 bases for V and 6 bases for J; bases not matched to a gene: 13. CDR1 MNHEY and CDR2 SMNVEV come from the germline V gene (reference sequence). This CDR3 is built from 16 residues. The CDR3: CASTRRGGRGGNEQFF. CDR3 sequence (DNA): TGTGCCAGCACCCGAAGGGGCGGGAGGGGAGGCAATGAGCAGTTCTTC.

The chain carries TRBV6-2 or TRBV6-3 and TRBJ2-1; 7 bases match TRBD1. CDR3 length equals 14 residues. With 0 bases clipped from V and 8 bases from J, the junction kept 4 bases outside the gene matches. Germline CDR1 and CDR2: MNHEY and SVGEGT. CDR3 loop: CASSYSGGRYEQFF. The CDR3 nucleotides are TGTGCCAGCAGTTACTCAGGGGGCCGATATGAGCAGTTCTTC.

The rearrangement joins TRBV20-1 to TRBJ2-3, with D tentatively TRBD2 (7 bases). Germline values: CDR1 DFQATT, CDR2 SNEGSKA (reference sequence). The CDR3 has 16 residues. Trimming left V 4 bases short and J 0 bases short, with 17 bases between. The CDR3 sequence is CSAKLGGRTSTDTQYF. The CDR3 DNA is TGCAGTGCTAAGCTCGGGGGGCGGACTAGCACAGATACGCAGTATTTT.

This clonotype has a count of ten or more. The gene calls are TRBV4-3 and TRBJ2-1; 10 bases fit TRBD1. The CDR3 spans 17 residues. Unmatched junction bases numbered 15, after V lost 4 bases and J lost 9 bases. Germline V gene data show CDR1 as LGHNA and CDR2 as YSLEER. The CDR3, as DNA: TGCGCCAGCAGCCGGGGGACAGGGGTGTTTCCCTCCGGTGAGCAGTTCTTC. Residues: CASSRGTGVFPSGEQFF.